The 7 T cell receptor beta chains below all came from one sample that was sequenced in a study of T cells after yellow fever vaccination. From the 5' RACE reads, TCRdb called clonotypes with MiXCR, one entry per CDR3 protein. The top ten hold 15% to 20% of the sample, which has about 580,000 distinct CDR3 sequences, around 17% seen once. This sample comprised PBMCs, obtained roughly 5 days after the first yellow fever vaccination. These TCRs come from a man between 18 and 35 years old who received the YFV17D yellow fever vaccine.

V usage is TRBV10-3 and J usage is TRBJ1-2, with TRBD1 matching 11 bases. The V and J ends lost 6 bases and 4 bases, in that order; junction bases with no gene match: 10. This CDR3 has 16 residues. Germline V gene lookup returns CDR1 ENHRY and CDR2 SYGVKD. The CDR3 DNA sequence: TGTGCCATCAGCCCCGGGACAGGGGGAATGAGCTATGGCTACACCTTC. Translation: CAISPGTGGMSYGYTF.

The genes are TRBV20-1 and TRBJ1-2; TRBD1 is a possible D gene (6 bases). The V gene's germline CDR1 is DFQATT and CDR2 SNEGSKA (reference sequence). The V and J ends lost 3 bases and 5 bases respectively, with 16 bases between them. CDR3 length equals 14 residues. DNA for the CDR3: TGCAGTGCTAGCCCCCCGGGAGGGGGTTATGGCTACACCTTC. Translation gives CSASPPGGGYGYTF.

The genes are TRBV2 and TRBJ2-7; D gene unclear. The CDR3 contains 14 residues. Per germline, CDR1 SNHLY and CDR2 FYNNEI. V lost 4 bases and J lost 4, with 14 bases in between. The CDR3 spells CASSVMVVLYEQYF. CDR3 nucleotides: TGTGCCAGCAGTGTCATGGTGGTCTTATACGAGCAGTACTTC.

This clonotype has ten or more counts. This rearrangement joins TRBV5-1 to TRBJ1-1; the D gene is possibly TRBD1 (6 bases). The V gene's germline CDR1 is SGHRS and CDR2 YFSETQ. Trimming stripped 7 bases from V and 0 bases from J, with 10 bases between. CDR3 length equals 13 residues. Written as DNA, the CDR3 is TGCGCCAGCCGAGAGGGGGTGAACACTGAAGCTTTCTTT. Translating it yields CASREGVNTEAFF.

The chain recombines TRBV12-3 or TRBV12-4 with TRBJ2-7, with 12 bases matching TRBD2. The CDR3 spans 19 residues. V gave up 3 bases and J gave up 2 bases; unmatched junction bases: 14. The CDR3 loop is CASSFSPGPLAGGPYEQYF. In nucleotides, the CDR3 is TGTGCCAGCAGTTTCTCCCCAGGCCCCCTAGCGGGGGGGCCCTACGAGCAGTACTTC.

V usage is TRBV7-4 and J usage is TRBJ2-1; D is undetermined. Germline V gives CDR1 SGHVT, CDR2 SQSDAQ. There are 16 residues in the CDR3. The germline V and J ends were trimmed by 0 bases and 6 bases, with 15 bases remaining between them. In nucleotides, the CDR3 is TGTGCCAGCAGCTTAGCGATAGTAATAGGGTGCAATGAGCAGTTCTTC. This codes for CASSLAIVIGCNEQFF.

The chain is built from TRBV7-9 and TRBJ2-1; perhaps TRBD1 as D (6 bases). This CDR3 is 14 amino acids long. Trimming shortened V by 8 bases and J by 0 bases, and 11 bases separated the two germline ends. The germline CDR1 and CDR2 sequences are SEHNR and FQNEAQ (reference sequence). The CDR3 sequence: CASGTGSSYNEQFF. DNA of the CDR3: TGTGCCAGCGGAACAGGGAGCTCCTACAATGAGCAGTTCTTC.